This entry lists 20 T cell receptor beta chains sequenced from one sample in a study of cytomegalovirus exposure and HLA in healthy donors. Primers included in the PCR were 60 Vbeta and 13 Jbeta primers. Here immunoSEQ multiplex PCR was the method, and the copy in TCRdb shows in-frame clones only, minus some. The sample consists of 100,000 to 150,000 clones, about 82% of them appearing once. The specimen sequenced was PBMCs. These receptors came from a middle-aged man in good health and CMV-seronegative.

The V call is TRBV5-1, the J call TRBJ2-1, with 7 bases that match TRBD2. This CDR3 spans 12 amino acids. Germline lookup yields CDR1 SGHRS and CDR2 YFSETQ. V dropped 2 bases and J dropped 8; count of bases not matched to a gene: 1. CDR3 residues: CASSFRGDEQFF. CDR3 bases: TGCGCCAGCAGCTTCCGGGGGGATGAGCAGTTCTTC. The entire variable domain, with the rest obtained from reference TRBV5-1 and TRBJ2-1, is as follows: KAGVTQTPRYLIKTRGQQVTLSCSPISGHRSVSWYQQTPGQGLQFLFEYFSETQRNKGNFPGRFSGRQFSNSRSEMNVSTLELGDSALYLCASSFRGDEQFFGPGTRLTVL.

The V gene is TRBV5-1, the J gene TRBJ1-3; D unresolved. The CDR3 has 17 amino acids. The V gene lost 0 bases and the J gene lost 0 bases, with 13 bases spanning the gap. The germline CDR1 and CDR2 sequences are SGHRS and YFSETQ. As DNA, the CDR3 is TGCGCCAGCAGCTTGGAAGCCCCGGGGTTCTCTGGAAACACCATATATTTT. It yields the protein CASSLEAPGFSGNTIYF.

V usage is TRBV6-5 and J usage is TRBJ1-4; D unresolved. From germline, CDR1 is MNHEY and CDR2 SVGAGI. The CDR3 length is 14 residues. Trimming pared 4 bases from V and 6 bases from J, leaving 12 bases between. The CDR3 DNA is TGTGCCAGCAGTTTCCGGGATGGGGATGAAAAACTGTTTTTT. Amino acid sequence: CASSFRDGDEKLFF.

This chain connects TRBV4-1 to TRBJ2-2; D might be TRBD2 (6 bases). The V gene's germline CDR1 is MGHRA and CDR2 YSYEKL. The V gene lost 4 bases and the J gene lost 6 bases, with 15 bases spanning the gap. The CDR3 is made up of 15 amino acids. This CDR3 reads CASSLGRGRSGELFF. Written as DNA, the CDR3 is TGCGCCAGCAGCCTGGGGCGGGGTAGGTCCGGGGAGCTGTTTTTT.

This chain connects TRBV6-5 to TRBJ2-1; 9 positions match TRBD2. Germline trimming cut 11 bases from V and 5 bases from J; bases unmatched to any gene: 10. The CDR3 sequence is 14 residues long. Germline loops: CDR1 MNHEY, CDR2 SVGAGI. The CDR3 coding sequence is TGTGCCGTTGGAGGACTAGCGCTTAACAATGAGCAGTTCTTC. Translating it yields CAVGGLALNNEQFF.

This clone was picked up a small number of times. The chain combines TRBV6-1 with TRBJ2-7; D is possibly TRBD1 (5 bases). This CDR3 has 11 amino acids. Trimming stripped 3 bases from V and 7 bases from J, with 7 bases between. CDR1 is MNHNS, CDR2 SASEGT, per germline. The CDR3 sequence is CASSDRGEQYV. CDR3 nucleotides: TGTGCCAGCAGTGATAGGGGTGAGCAGTACGTC.

CDR3 in DNA: TGTGCCAGCAGCTTACGCCCGGAGGCAGATACGCAGTATTTT. Protein: CASSLRPEADTQYF. The chain has TRBV11-3 and TRBJ2-3, with D tentatively TRBD2 (5 bases). CDR1 SGHNT and CDR2 YENEEA come from the germline V gene. This CDR3 has 14 residues. Trimming took 2 bases from V and 4 from J, leaving 10 bases between them.

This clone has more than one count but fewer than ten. The CDR3 DNA follows: TGTGCCACCAGCAGCATACAGGTGGCGGAGACCCAGTACTTC. Protein: CATSSIQVAETQYF. The chain combines TRBV15 with TRBJ2-5; TRBD1 might be the D (5 bases). Trimming removed 3 bases from V and 5 bases from J, with 13 bases in between. Looked up from germline, CDR1 is LNHNV and CDR2 is YYDKDF (reference sequence). This CDR3 spans 14 amino acids.

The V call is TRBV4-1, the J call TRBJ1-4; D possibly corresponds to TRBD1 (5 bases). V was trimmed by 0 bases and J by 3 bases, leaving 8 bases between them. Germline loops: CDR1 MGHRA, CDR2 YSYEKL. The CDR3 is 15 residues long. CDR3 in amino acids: CASSQDRESNEKLFF. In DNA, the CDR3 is TGCGCCAGCAGCCAAGACAGGGAATCTAATGAAAAACTGTTTTTT.

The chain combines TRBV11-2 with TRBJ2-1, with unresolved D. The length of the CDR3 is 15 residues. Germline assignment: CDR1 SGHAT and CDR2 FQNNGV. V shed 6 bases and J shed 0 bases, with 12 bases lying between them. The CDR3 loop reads CASSMPPGSYNEQFF. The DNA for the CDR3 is TGTGCCAGCAGTATGCCCCCAGGCTCCTACAATGAGCAGTTCTTC.

The CDR3 sequence: CASSMRTISGNTIYF. The CDR3, as DNA: TGTGCCAGTAGTATGAGGACAATCTCTGGAAACACCATATATTTT. The chain links TRBV19 to TRBJ1-3; D may be TRBD1 (5 bases). V was pared by 3 bases and J by 0 bases, with 9 bases between. Germline V gives CDR1 LNHDA, CDR2 SQIVND (reference sequence). The CDR3 has 15 amino acids.

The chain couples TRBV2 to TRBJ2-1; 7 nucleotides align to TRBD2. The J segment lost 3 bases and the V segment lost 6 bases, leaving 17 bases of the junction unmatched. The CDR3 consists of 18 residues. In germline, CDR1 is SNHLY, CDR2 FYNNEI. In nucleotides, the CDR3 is TGTGCCAGCAGCCCCCCGTCGGGTGCGGGGGACGACTACAATGAGCAGTTCTTC. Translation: CASSPPSGAGDDYNEQFF.

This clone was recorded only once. CDR3 loop: CASSQVGLSPADTGELFF. Here the CDR3 DNA reads TGCGCCAGCAGCCAAGTGGGACTTAGCCCTGCTGACACCGGGGAGCTGTTTTTT. V and J are TRBV4-1 and TRBJ2-2; a possible D gene is TRBD2 (6 bases). CDR3 length: 18 residues. V shed 1 base and J shed 3 bases, with 18 bases lying between them. Germline V gene data show CDR1 as MGHRA and CDR2 as YSYEKL.

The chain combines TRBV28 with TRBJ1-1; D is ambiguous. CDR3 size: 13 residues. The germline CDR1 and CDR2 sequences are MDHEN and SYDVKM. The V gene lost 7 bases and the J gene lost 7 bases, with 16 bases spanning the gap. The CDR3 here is CASMRYPELEAFF. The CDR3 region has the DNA TGTGCCAGCATGAGATATCCTGAACTTGAAGCTTTCTTT.

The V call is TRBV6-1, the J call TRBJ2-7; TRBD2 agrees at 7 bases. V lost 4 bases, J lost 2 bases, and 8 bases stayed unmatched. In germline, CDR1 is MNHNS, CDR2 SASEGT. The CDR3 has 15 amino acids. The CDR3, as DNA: TGTGCCAGCAGTGGTTCTTGGGGGGGGGCCTACGAGCAGTACGTC. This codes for CASSGSWGGAYEQYV.

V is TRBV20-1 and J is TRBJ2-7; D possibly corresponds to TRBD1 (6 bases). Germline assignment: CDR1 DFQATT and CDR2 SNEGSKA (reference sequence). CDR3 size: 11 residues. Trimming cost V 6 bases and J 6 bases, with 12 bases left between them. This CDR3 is CSATGHLEQYV. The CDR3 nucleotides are TGCAGTGCAACGGGACATCTCGAGCAGTACGTC.

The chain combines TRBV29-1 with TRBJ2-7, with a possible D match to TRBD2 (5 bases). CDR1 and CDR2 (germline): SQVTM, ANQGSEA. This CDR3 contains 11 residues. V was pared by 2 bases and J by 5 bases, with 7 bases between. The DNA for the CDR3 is TGCAGCGTTGAAAAGGGAGACGAGCAGTACTTC. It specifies CSVEKGDEQYF.

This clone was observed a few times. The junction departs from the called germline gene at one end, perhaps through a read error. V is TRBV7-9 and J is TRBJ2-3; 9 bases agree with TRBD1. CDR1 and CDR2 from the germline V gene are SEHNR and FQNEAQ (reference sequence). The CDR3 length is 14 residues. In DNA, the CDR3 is TGTTCCAGCAGCTTAAGACAGGGGGCAGATACGCAGTATTTT. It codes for CSSSLRQGADTQYF.

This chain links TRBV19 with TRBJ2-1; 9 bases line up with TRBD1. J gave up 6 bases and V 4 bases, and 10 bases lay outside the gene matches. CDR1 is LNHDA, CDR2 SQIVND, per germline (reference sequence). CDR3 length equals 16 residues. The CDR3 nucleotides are TGTGCCAGTAGTACACCGGGACAGGGTGTTTTCAATGAGCAGTTCTTC. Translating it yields CASSTPGQGVFNEQFF.

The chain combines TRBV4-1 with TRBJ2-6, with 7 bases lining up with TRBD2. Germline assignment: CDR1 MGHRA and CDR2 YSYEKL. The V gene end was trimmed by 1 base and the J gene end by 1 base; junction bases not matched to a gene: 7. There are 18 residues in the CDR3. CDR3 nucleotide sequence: TGCGCCAGCAGCCAAGTAGCGGGTATTTCTTCTGGGGCCAACGTCCTGACTTTC. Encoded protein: CASSQVAGISSGANVLTF.